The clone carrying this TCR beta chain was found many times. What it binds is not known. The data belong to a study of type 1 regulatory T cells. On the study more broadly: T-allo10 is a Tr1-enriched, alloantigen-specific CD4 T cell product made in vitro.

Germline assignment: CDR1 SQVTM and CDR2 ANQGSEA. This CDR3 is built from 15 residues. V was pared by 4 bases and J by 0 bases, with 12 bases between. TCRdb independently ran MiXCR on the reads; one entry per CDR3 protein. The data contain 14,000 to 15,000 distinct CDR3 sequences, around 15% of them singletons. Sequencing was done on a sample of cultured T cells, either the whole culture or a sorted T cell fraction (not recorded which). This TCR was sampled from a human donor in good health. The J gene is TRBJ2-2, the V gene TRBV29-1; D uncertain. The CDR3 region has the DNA TGCAGCGTTGGTGGTACTCTAGCGAACACCGGGGAGCTGTTTTTT. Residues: CSVGGTLANTGELFF.